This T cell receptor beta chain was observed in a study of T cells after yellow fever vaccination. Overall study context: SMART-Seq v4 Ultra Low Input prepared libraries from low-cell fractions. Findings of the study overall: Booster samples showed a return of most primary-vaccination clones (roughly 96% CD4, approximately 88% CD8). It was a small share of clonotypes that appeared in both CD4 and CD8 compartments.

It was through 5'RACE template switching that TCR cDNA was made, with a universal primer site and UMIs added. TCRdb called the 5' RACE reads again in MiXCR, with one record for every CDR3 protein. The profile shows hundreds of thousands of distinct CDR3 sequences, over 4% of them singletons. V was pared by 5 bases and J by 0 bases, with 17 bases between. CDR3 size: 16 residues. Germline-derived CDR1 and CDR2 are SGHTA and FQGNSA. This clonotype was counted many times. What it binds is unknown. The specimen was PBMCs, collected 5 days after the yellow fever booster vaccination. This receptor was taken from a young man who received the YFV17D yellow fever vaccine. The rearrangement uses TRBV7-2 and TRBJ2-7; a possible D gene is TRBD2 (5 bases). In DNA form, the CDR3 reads TGTGCCAGCAGCCTCCTAGGACTTGGGGTCTCCTACGAGCAGTACTTC. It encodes CASSLLGLGVSYEQYF.